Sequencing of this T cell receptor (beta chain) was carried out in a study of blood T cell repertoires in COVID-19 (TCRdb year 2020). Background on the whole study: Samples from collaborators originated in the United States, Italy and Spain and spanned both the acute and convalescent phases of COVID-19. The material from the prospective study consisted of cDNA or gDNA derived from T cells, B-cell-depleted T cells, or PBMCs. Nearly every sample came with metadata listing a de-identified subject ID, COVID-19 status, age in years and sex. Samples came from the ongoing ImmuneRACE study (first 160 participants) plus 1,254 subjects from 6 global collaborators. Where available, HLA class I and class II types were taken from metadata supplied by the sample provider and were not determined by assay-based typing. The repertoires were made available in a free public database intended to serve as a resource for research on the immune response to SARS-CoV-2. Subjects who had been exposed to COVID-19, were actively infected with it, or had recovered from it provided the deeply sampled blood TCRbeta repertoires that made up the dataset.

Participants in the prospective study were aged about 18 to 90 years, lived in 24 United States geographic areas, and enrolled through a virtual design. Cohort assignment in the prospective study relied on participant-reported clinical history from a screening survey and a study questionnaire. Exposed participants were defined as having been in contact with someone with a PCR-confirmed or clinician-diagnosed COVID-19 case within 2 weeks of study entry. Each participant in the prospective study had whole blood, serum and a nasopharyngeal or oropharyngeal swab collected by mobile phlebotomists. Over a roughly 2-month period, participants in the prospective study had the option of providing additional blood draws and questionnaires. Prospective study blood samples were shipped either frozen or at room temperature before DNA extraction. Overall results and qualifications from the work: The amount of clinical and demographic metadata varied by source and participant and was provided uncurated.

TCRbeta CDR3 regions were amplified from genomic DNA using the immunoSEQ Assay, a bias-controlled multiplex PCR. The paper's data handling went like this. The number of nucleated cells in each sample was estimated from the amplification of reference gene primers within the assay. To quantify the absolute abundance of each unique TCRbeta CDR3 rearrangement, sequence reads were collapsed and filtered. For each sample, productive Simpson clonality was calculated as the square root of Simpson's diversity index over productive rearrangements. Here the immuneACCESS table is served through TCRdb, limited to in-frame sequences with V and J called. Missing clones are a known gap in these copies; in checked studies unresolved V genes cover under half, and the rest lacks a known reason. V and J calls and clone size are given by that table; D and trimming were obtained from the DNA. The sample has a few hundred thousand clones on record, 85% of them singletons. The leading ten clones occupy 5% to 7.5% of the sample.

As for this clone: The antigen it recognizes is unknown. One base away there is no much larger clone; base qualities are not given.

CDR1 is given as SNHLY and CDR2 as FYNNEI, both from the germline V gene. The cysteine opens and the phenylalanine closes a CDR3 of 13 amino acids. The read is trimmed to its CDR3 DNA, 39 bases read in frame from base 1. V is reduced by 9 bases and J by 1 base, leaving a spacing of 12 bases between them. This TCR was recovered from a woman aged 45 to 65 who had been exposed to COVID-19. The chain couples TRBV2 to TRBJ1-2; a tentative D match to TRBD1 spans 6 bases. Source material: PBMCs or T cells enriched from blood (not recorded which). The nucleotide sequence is TGTGCCAGTACCCTACAGGGTAACTATGGCTACACCTTC. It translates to CASTLQGNYGYTF. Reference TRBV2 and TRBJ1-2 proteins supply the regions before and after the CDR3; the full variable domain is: EPEVTQTPSHQVTQMGQEVILRCVPISNHLYFYWYRQILGQKVEFLVSFYNNEISEKSEIFDDQFSVERPDGSNFTLKIRSTKLEDSAMYFCASTLQGNYGYTFGSGTRLTVV.